This TCR beta chain was identified in a study of CXCR3-negative and CXCR3-positive naive CD8 T cells (dated by TCRdb to between 2018 and 2020). Describing the broader study: In total, about 135 million TRB reads were obtained, or roughly 1.5 +/- 0.3 million reads per library. Diversity and physicochemical repertoire analyses were performed on some eleven donors pooled from two independent experiments. For the TRBV-TRBJ cluster analysis, the naive subsets came from 5 donors, while the memory cells came from 3 donors.

Results the study describes overall, beyond this receptor: Repertoire diversity was comparably high in both naive subsets but much lower in memory CD8+ T cells. Naive CXCR3-negative and CXCR3-positive cells from the same donor showed similar TRBV-TRBJ usage, whereas memory cells showed distinct patterns. Because surface CD5, which is linked to self-reactivity in mice, was comparable between the naive subsets, TCR interaction strength was also inferred from the physicochemical properties of TRB CDR3s. Freshly isolated PBMCs were used for most assays because CXCR3 expression partially decreased after cryopreservation. Compared with CXCR3-negative naive cells, CXCR3-positive naive cells had TRB CDR3s with higher hydrophobicity (lower Kidera factor 4), lower energy, and higher strength and volume indices.

Concerning this clonotype itself: Its cognate antigen has yet to be identified.

For every CD8+ T cell subset, hundreds of thousands of cells were flow-sorted straight into RLT lysis buffer, and each subset was sorted in triplicate. Naive CD8+ T cells were defined stringently as CD45RO-CCR7+CD27+CD95- to exclude memory contaminants. Peripheral blood mononuclear cells were isolated from buffy coats by standard density gradient centrifugation. Naive CXCR3-negative and CXCR3-positive CD8+ T cells were flow-sorted on a FACSAria III. Total RNA was extracted from sorted cells with an RNeasy Mini Kit. Sequenced on a NextSeq 550. The Human TCR Profiling Kit (MiLaboratory) was used to make UMI-labeled 5' RACE TRB cDNA libraries. The full amount of extracted RNA was used for cDNA synthesis, and the full amount of resulting cDNA was used for PCR amplification. Libraries were prepared in parallel with an identical number of PCR cycles. The published analysis was carried out like this. MIGEC and MiXCR extracted about 50,000 +/- 10,000 unique UMI-labeled TRB cDNA molecules per library, requiring at least two reads per UMI. On average, each library contained about 40,000 +/- 10,000 functional in-frame TRB CDR3 nucleotide clonotypes without stop codons. After downsampling to 5000 UMI-labeled TRB molecules per sample, diversity metrics such as normalized Shannon-Wiener and Chao1 were calculated in VDJtools. VDJtools was used to calculate clonotype-size-weighted physicochemical properties of the central five CDR3 residues, namely interaction energy, strength, volume and Kidera factor 4. TCRdb reprocessed the reads and lists each CDR3 protein sequence as a single entry, with no DNA. These V and J calls are TCRdb output, not the study's own analysis. The sample's own table lists around 140,000 distinct CDR3 sequences. Under 0.5% of the sample is taken by the ten largest.

CDR1 SGHVS and CDR2 FNYEAQ are derived from the germline V gene. The CDR3, cysteine through phenylalanine, is 13 amino acids long. There is no recorded DNA. The specimen sequenced was naive CXCR3- CD8+ T cells from blood. Sample cell subset or site, as interpreted from the label and publication: CD45RO-CCR7+CD27+CD95- naive CD8+ T cells lacking CXCR3 (TNR3-). This chain is built from TRBV7-6 and TRBJ2-2; no DNA is available, so the TRBD1 call from TCRdb remains unchecked. The origin of this receptor is a human donor in good health. Some clones in this sample may be carry-over from other donors' samples. For the CDR3, the sequence is CASSQGGAGELFF.